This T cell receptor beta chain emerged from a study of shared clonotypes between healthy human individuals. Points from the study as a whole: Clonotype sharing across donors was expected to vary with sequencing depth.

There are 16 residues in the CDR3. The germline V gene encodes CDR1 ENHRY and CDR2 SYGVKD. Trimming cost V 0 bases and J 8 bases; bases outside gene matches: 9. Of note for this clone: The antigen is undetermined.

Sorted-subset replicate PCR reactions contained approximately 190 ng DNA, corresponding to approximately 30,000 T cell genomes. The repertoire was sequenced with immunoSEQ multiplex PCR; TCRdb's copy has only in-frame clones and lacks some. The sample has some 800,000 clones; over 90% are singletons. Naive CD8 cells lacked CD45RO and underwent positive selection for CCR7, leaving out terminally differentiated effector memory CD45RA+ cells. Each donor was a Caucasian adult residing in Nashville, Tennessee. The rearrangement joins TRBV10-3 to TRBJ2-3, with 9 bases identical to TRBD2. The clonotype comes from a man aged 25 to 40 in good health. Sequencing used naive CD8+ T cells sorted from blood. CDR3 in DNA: TGTGCCATCAGTGAGTCCTGGGAGGGTAGCGGGAGTACGCAGTATTTT. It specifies CAISESWEGSGSTQYF.